Sequencing of this TCR beta chain was carried out in a study of control samples from healthy donors and cancer patients. Trimming at V came to 5 bases and at J to 5 bases, leaving 8 bases not matched to a gene. The CDR3 has 15 residues. The germline V gene encodes CDR1 MNHEY and CDR2 SVGEGT. By frequency in the sample, this clone is medium-sized. The method was immunoSEQ multiplex PCR; TCRdb's version includes in-frame clones alone and lacks a portion of them. The data hold fewer than 60,000 clones, with over 85% observed a single time. V is TRBV6-2 or TRBV6-3 and J is TRBJ2-3, with 9 bases that match TRBD2. Sequenced sample: blood. The sequence came from a man younger than 45 in good health. CDR3 protein: CASSPVAGAGDTQYF. CDR3 nucleotides: TGTGCCAGCAGTCCGGTAGCGGGAGCCGGAGATACGCAGTATTTT.